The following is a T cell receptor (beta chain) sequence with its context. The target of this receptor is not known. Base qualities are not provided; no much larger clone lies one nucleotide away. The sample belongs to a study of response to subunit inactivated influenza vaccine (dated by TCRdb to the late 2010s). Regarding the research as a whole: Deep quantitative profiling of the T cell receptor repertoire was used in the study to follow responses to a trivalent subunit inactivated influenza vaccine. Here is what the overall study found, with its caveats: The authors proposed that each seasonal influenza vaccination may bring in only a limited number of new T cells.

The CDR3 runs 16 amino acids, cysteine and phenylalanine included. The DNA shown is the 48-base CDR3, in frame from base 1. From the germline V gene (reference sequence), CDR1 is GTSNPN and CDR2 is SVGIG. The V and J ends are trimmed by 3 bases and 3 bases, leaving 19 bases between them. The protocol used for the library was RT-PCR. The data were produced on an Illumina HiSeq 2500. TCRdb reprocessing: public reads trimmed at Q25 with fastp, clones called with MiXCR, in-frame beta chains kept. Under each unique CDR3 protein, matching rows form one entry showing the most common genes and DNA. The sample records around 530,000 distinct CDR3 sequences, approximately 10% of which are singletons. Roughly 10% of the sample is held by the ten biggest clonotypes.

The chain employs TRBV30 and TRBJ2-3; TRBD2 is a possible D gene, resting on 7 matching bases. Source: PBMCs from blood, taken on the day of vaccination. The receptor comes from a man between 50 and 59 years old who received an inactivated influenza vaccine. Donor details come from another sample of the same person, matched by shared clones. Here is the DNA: TGTGCCTGGAGGCATCTTAGGGGGGGTCGTACAGATACGCAGTATTTT. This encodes CAWRHLRGGRTDTQYF.